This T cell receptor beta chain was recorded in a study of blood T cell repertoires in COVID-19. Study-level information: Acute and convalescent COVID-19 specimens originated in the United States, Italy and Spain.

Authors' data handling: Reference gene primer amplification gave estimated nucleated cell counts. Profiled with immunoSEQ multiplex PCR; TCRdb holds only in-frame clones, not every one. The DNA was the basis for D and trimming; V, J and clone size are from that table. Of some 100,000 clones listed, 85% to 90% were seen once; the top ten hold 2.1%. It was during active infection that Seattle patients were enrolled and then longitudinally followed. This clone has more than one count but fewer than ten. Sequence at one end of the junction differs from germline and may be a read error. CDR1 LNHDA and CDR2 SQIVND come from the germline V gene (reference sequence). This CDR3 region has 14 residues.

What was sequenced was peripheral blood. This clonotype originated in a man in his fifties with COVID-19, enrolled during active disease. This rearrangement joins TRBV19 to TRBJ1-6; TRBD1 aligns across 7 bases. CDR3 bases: TGTGCCAGTAGGTGGGGACAGAATAATTCGCCCCTCCACTTT. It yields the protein CASRWGQNNSPLHF. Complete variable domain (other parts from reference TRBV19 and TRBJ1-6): DGGITQSPKYLFRKEGQNVTLSCEQNLNHDAMYWYRQDPGQGLRLIYYSQIVNDFQKGDIAEGYSVSREKKESFPLTVTSAQKNPTAFYLCASRWGQNNSPLHFGNGTRLTVT.